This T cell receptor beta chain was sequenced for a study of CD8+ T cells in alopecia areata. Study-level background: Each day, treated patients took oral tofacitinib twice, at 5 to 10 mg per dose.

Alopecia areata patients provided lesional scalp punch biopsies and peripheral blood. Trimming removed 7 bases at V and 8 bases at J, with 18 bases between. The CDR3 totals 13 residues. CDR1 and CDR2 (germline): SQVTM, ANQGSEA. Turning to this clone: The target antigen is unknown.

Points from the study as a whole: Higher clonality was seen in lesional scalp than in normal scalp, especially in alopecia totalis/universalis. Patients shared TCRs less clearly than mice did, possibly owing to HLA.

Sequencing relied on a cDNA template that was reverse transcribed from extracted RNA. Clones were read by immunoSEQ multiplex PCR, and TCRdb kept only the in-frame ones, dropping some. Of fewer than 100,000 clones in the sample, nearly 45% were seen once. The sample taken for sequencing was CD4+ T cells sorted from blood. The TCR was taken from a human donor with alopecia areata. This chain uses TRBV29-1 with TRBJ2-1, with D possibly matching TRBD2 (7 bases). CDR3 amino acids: CSDREGERYEQFF. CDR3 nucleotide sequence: TGCAGCGACAGGGAGGGAGAACGCTATGAGCAGTTCTTC.